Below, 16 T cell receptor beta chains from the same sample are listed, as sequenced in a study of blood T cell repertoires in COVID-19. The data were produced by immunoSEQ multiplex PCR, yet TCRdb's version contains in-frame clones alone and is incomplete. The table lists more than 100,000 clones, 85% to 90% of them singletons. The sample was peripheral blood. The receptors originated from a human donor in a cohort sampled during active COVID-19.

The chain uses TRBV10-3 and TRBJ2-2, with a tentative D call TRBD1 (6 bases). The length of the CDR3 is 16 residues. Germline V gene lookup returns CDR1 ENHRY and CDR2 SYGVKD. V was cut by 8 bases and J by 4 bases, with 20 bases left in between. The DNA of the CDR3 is TGTGCCATCGCCACAGGGCGAGGGGAAGGCACCGGGGAGCTGTTTTTT. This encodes CAIATGRGEGTGELFF.

In nucleotides, the CDR3 is TGTGCCAGCAGCCAAGGGACAGGGGGCCGTCTCTACGAGCAGTACTTC. As protein: CASSQGTGGRLYEQYF. V gene TRBV3-1 (or the pseudogene TRBV3-2) combines with J gene TRBJ2-7; 11 positions agree with TRBD1. V was clipped by 1 base and J by 3 bases; unmatched bases: 5. This CDR3 contains 16 residues. Per germline, CDR1 LGHDT and CDR2 YNNKEL (reference sequence).

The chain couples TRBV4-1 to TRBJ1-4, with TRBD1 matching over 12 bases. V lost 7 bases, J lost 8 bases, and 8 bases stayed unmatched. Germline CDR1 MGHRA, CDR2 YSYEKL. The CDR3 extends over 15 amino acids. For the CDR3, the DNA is TGCGCCAGCACCCTGACCGGGACAGGGGGCGAAAAACTGTTTTTT. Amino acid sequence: CASTLTGTGGEKLFF.

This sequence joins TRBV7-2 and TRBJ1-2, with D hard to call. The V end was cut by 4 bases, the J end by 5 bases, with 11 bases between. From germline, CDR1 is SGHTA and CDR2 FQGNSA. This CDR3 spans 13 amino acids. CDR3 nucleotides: TGTGCCAGCAGCTCGAGCGGGGTTTATGGCTACACCTTC. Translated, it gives CASSSSGVYGYTF.

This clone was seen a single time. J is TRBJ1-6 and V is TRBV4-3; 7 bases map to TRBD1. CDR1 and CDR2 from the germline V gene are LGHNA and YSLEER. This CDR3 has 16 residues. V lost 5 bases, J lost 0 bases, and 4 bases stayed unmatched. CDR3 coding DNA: TGCGCCAGCAGCACCCGACAGGGCTCCTATAATTCACCCCTCCACTTT. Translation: CASSTRQGSYNSPLHF.

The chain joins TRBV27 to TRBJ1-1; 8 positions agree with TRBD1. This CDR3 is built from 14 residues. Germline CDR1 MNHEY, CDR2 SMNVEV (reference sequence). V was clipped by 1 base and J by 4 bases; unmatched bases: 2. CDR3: CASSLFTGGTEAFF. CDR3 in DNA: TGTGCCAGCAGTTTATTTACAGGGGGCACTGAAGCTTTCTTT.

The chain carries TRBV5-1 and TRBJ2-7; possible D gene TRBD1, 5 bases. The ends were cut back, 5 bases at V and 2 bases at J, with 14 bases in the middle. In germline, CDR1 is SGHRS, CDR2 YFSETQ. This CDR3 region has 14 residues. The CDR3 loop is CASSAVRAPYEQYF. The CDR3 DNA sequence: TGCGCCAGCAGTGCAGTCAGGGCCCCCTACGAGCAGTACTTC.

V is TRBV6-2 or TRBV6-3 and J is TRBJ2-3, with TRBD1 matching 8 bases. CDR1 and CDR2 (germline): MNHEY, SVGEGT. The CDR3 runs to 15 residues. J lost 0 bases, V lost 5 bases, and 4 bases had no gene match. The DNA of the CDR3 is TGTGCCAGCAGTCACGACAGGGGAAGCACAGATACGCAGTATTTT. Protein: CASSHDRGSTDTQYF.

The CDR3 spells CASSAGVTDTQYF. The CDR3 DNA sequence: TGCGCCAGCTCCGCCGGAGTCACAGATACGCAGTATTTT. The chain uses TRBV10-1 and TRBJ2-3; D is undetermined. V was cut by 8 bases and J by 2 bases, with 11 bases left in between. From germline, CDR1 is WNHNN and CDR2 SYGVQD (reference sequence). CDR3 length equals 13 residues.

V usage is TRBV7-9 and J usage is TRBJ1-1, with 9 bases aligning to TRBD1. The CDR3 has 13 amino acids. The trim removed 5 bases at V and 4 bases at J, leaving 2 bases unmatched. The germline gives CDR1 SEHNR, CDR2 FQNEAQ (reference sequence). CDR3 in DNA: TGTGCCAGCAGCCCGACAGGGGGCACTGAAGCTTTCTTT. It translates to CASSPTGGTEAFF.

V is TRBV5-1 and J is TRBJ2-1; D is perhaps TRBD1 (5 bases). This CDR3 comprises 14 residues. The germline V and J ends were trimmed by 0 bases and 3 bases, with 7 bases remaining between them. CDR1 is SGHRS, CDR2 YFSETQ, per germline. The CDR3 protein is CASSLGQSYNEQFF. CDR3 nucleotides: TGCGCCAGCAGCTTGGGACAGAGCTACAATGAGCAGTTCTTC.

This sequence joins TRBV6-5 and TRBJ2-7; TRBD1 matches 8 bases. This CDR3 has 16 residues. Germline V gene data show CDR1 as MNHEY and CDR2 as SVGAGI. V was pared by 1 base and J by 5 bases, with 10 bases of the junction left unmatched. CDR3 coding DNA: TGTGCCAGCAGTTACTTGGGTCAGTACAGGGGGGACGAGCAGTACTTC. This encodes CASSYLGQYRGDEQYF.

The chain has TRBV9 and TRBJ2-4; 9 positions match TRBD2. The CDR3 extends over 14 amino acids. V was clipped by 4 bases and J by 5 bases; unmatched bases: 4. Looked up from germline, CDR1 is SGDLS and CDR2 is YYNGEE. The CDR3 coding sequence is TGTGCCAGCAGCACGGGACTAGCTGAAAACATTCAGTACTTC. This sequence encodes CASSTGLAENIQYF.

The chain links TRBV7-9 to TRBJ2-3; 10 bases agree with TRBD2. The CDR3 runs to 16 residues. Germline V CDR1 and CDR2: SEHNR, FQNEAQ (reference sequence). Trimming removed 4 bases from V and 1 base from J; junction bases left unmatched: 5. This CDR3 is CASSSSGTSGTDTQYF. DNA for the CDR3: TGTGCCAGCAGCTCATCCGGGACTAGCGGCACAGATACGCAGTATTTT. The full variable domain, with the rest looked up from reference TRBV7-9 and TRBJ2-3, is DTGVSQNPRHKITKRGQNVTFRCDPISEHNRLYWYRQTLGQGPEFLTYFQNEAQLEKSRLLSDRFSAERPKGSFSTLEIQRTEQGDSAMYLCASSSSGTSGTDTQYFGPGTRLTVL.

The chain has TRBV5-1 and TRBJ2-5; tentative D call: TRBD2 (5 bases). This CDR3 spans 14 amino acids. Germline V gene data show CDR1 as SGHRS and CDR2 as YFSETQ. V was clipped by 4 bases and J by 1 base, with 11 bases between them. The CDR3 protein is CASSTGSGQETQYF. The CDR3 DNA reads TGCGCCAGCAGCACTGGGAGCGGCCAAGAGACCCAGTACTTC.

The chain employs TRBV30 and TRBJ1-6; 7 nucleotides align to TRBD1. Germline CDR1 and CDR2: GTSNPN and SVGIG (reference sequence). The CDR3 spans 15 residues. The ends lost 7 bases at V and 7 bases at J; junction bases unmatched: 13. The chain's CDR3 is CAYYLTGAINSPLHF. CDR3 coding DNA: TGTGCCTACTATCTTACAGGGGCGATAAATTCACCCCTCCACTTT.